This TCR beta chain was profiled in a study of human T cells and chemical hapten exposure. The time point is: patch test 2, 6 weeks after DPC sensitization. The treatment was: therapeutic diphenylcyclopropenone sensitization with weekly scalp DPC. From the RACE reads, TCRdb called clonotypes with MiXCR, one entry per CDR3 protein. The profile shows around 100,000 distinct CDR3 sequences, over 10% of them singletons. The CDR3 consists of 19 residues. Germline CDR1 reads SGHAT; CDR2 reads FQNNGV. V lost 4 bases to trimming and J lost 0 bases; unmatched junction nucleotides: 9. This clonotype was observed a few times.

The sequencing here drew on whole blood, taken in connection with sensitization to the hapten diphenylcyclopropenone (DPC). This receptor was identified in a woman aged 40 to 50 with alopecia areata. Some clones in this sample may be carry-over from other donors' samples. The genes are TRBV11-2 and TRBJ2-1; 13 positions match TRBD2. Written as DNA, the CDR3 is TGTGCCAGCAGCTCTGGGACTAGCGGGACCTCCAGCTCCTACAATGAGCAGTTCTTC. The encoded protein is CASSSGTSGTSSSYNEQFF. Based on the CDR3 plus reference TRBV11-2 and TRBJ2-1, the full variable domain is EAGVAQSPRYKIIEKRQSVAFWCNPISGHATLYWYQQILGQGPKLLIQFQNNGVVDDSQLPKDRFSAERLKGVDSTLKIQPAKLEDSAVYLCASSSGTSGTSSSYNEQFFGPGTRLTVL.